This T cell receptor beta chain was sequenced for a study of T cells after yellow fever vaccination. At the level of the study: Preparation used SMART-Seq v4 Ultra Low Input for the low-cell-number fractions.

With 4 bases removed from V and 0 bases from J, the gap between germline ends came to 10 bases. Germline lookup yields CDR1 LNHDA and CDR2 SQIVND (reference sequence). The CDR3 has 16 residues. TCRdb analysed the 5' RACE reads with MiXCR anew, one entry per CDR3 protein. The data contain hundreds of thousands of distinct CDR3 sequences, 12% of them singletons. The clonotype originates from a man between 25 and 39 years old who received the YFV17D yellow fever vaccine. The rearrangement joins TRBV19 to TRBJ2-6, with D unclear. The material sequenced was PBMCs, taken on the day of the yellow fever booster vaccination. CDR3: CASSSGRPSGANVLTF. CDR3 coding DNA: TGTGCCAGTAGTAGCGGTCGGCCCTCTGGGGCCAACGTCCTGACTTTC.